These T cell receptor beta chains were read from a single sample in a study of beta chain features in type 1 diabetes. Method: immunoSEQ multiplex PCR; TCRdb's copy keeps in-frame clones and lacks some. The sample consists of approximately 120,000 clones, 40% of them appearing once. Sequenced sample: stem cell memory CD4+ T cells from blood. The origin of the receptors is a woman aged 18 to 35 in good health. Each CDR3 is given with its conserved first and last residue. A D gene is named only where the DNA matches it firmly. Only part of the rows carry a size: once, few, many, or a class if the clone is expanded.

V gene: TRBV5-4
J gene: TRBJ2-3
D gene: TRBD1
clone size: few
CDR3 protein: CASSADRVRSF
CDR3 DNA: TGTGCCAGCAGCGCGGACAGGGTTCGGAGTTTT

V gene: TRBV10-3
J gene: TRBJ2-1
D gene: TRBD1
clone size: few
CDR3 protein: CAIKTGQGANEQFF
CDR3 DNA: TGTGCCATCAAGACGGGGCAGGGGGCGAATGAGCAGTTCTTC

V gene: TRBV19
J gene: TRBJ2-1
D gene: TRBD2
clone size: .
CDR3 protein: CASSMGSGRKNEQFF
CDR3 DNA: TGTGCCAGTAGTATGGGTAGCGGGAGGAAAAATGAGCAGTTCTTC

V gene: TRBV28
J gene: TRBJ2-7
D gene: TRBD2
clone size: few
CDR3 protein: CASSRTSGRAHEQYF
CDR3 DNA: TGTGCCAGCAGTCGGACTAGCGGGAGGGCACACGAGCAGTACTTC

V gene: TRBV6-6
J gene: TRBJ1-5
D gene: .
clone size: .
CDR3 protein: CASTAGGGSQPQHF
CDR3 DNA: TGTGCCAGCACCGCTGGGGGGGGCAGTCAGCCCCAGCATTTT

V gene: TRBV6-5
J gene: TRBJ2-3
D gene: .
clone size: .
CDR3 protein: CASSSRFSDTQYF
CDR3 DNA: TGTGCCAGCAGTTCCAGATTCTCAGATACGCAGTATTTT

V gene: TRBV10-3
J gene: TRBJ2-1
D gene: TRBD2
clone size: .
CDR3 protein: CAISDRRTSGDNEQFF
CDR3 DNA: TGTGCCATCAGTGACCGAAGGACTAGCGGAGACAATGAGCAGTTCTTC

V gene: TRBV5-1
J gene: TRBJ2-1
D gene: .
clone size: .
CDR3 protein: CASSLDHGRVSNEQFF
CDR3 DNA: TGCGCCAGCAGCTTGGATCACGGGAGAGTCAGCAATGAGCAGTTCTTC

V gene: TRBV6-6
J gene: TRBJ2-7
D gene: TRBD2
clone size: few
CDR3 protein: CASSYDLKREGLYF
CDR3 DNA: TGTGCCAGCAGTTACGATCTTAAGCGGGAGGGCCTGTACTTC

V gene: TRBV7-9
J gene: TRBJ2-7
D gene: TRBD1
clone size: few
CDR3 protein: CASSLRTGKGEQYF
CDR3 DNA: TGTGCCAGCAGCTTGAGGACAGGGAAGGGCGAGCAGTACTTC

V gene: TRBV5-5
J gene: TRBJ2-7
D gene: .
clone size: .
CDR3 protein: CASSLLTGSYEQYF
CDR3 DNA: TGTGCCAGCAGCTTGTTGACAGGCTCCTACGAGCAGTACTTC

V gene: TRBV5-1
J gene: TRBJ2-5
D gene: TRBD2
clone size: .
CDR3 protein: CASSWGGETQYF
CDR3 DNA: TGCGCCAGCAGCTGGGGGGGGGAGACCCAGTACTTC